This TCR beta chain was captured in a study of blood T cell repertoires in COVID-19 (TCRdb year 2020). Describing the broader study: Recovered participants in ImmuneRACE Cohort 3 were defined by two consecutive negative NP/OP PCR tests, clearance by a healthcare professional, or resolution of symptoms. Samples covering the acute and convalescent phases of COVID-19 were provided by collaborators in the United States, Italy and Spain. The repertoires were released in a freely available public database intended as a resource for research on the immune response to SARS-CoV-2. A de-identified subject ID, COVID-19 status, age in years and sex were almost always included in the sample metadata. Where HLA class I and class II types were available, the types were taken from metadata supplied by the sample provider, not from assay-based typing. Subjects who had been exposed to COVID-19, were actively infected with it, or had recovered from it provided the deeply sampled blood TCRbeta repertoires that made up the dataset. The prospective study material was composed of cDNA or gDNA derived from T cells, B-cell-depleted T cells, or PBMCs. Samples came from the ongoing ImmuneRACE study (first 160 participants) plus 1,254 subjects from 6 global collaborators.

TCRbeta CDR3 regions were amplified from genomic DNA by means of the immunoSEQ Assay, a bias-controlled multiplex PCR. The study's own analysis went as follows. The number of nucleated cells in each sample was estimated by amplification of reference gene primers within the assay. To quantify the absolute abundance of each unique TCRbeta CDR3 rearrangement, sequence reads were collapsed and filtered. Productive Simpson clonality was computed per sample as the square root of Simpson's diversity index over productive rearrangements. Here the immuneACCESS table is served through TCRdb, limited to in-frame sequences with V and J called. Missing clones are a known gap in these copies; in checked studies unresolved V genes cover under half, and the rest lacks a known reason. The V and J calls and clone size were taken over from that table, and D and trimming were inferred from the DNA. The sample table shows approximately 210,000 clones, and around nine tenths are seen once. Roughly 7.2% of the sample lies in the top ten.

Participants in the prospective study were enrolled through a virtual design, were aged 18 to 89 years, and lived in roughly 25 United States geographic areas. In the prospective study, cohorts were assigned on the basis of participant-reported clinical history obtained from a screening survey and a study questionnaire. Each participant in the prospective study had whole blood, serum and a nasopharyngeal or oropharyngeal swab collected by mobile phlebotomists. Prospective study participants could optionally give additional blood draws and questionnaires over a 2-month period. Before DNA extraction, prospective study blood samples were shipped either frozen or at room temperature. On this clone itself: No cognate antigen has been identified for it. No much larger clone is present one base from it, and per-base qualities are unavailable.

General findings and caveats noted by the study authors: The amount of clinical and demographic metadata varied by source and participant and was provided uncurated.

The V end loses 4 bases and the J end loses 7 bases, and a stretch of 14 bases separates them. CDR1 and CDR2 (SGHRS, YFSETQ) derive from the germline V gene. Counted from cysteine to phenylalanine, this CDR3 has 14 amino acids. The DNA shown is the 42-base CDR3, in frame from base 1. This clonotype was sampled from a man aged 25 to 40 in a cohort exposed to, infected with or recovered from COVID-19 (not recorded which). Specimen: PBMCs or T cells enriched from blood (not recorded which). Recombination joined TRBV5-1 with TRBJ1-4; the D segment cannot be called with confidence. The DNA sequence follows: TGCGCCAGCAGCGGGTCCGGGGTGGCTGAAAAACTGTTTTTT. Translation gives CASSGSGVAEKLFF.